This TCR beta chain is drawn from a study of immune heterogeneity within non-small cell lung tumors. The study, taken as a whole, reports: Local clonality of T cells correlated moderately yet significantly with local tumor mutational burden (R about 0.3).

Each sample used roughly 600 ng of genomic DNA from bulk tumor tissue. During surgery, several far-apart biopsies were obtained from every primary tumor. With untreated, newly diagnosed non-small cell lung cancer, the patients went on to undergo curative surgery. TCR beta CDR3 was amplified by multiplex PCR, first round nine to ten cycles, 32 V and 13 J primers. TCRdb reprocessed the multiplex PCR reads via MiXCR and lists one record per CDR3 protein. The table has approximately 9,600 distinct CDR3 sequences, approximately 26% seen once. For this clonotype: Antigen unknown.

There are 13 residues in the CDR3. CDR1 SGHNT and CDR2 YYREEE come from the germline V gene (reference sequence). V lost 4 bases to trimming and J lost 6 bases, with 10 bases between them. The origin of this receptor is a woman in her forties or fifties with non-small cell lung cancer. Input material: lung tumor tissue. This sequence joins TRBV5-4 and TRBJ2-2; D is undetermined. The chain's CDR3 is CASSTAAAGELFF. DNA for the CDR3: TGTGCCAGCAGCACCGCGGCTGCCGGGGAGCTGTTTTTT.